This TCR beta chain was sequenced for a study of technical replicates of blood from several donors. The CDR3 is 13 residues long. The V and J ends lost 6 bases and 8 bases respectively, with 16 bases between them. CDR1 is LNHDA, CDR2 SQIVND, per germline (reference sequence). TCRdb keeps only in-frame clones here, not all; method: immunoSEQ multiplex PCR. The table lists about 93,000 clones, 95% of them singletons. The clonotype originates from a human donor in good health. Sequencing was performed on T cells isolated from PBMCs. The rearrangement joins TRBV19 to TRBJ1-2; D may be TRBD1 (5 bases). Here the CDR3 reads CASRDIDERGYTF. The CDR3 bases are TGTGCCAGTAGGGACATCGACGAGAGGGGCTACACCTTC.